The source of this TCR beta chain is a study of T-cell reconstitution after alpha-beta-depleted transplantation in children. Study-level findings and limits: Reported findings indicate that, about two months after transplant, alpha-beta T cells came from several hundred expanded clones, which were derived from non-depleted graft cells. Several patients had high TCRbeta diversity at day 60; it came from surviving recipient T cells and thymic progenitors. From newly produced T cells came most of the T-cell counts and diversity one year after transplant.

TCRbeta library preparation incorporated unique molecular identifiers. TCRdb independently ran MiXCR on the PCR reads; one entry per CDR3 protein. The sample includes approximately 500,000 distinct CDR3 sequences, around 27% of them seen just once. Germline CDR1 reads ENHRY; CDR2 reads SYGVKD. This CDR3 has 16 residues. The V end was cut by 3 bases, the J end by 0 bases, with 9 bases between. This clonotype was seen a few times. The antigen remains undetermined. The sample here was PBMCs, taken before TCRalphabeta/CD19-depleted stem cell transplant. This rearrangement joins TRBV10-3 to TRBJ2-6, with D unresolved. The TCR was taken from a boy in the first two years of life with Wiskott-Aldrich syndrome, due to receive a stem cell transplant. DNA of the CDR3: TGTGCCATCAGTGACCGACTGATCTCTGGGGCCAACGTCCTGACTTTC. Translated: CAISDRLISGANVLTF.